A single sample is the source of the 31 T cell receptor beta chains below, sequenced in a study of blood T cell repertoires in COVID-19. Assay: immunoSEQ multiplex PCR; the TCRdb copy retains only in-frame clones and omits some. The table lists more than 200,000 clones, more than 70% of them singletons, with less than 8% in the top ten. Sequencing input: PBMCs or T cells enriched from blood (not recorded which). Every receptor here comes from a woman in her 40s with acute COVID-19.

This clone has just a few counts. The CDR3 loop is CAWSSRVLEKLFF. CDR3 DNA sequence: TGTGCCTGGAGTTCCAGGGTTCTGGAAAAACTGTTTTTT. The chain uses TRBV30 and TRBJ1-4; a weak D match, TRBD1 (5 bases). The CDR3 covers 13 residues. Germline CDR1 and CDR2: GTSNPN and SVGIG (reference sequence). V gave up 2 bases and J gave up 8 bases, with 12 bases separating them.

This clone was observed once. The chain has TRBV9 and TRBJ2-3; TRBD2 aligns across 12 bases. CDR1 and CDR2 from the germline V gene are SGDLS and YYNGEE. The trim removed 0 bases at V and 4 bases at J, leaving 12 bases unmatched. The CDR3 is 19 amino acids. CDR3 protein: CASSVGLAGVARLADTQYF. DNA for the CDR3: TGTGCCAGCAGCGTAGGACTAGCGGGGGTAGCTAGGCTAGCAGATACGCAGTATTTT.

This clone has just one count. The chain uses TRBV9 and TRBJ1-2; 7 bases agree with TRBD1. V dropped 3 bases and J dropped 4; count of bases not matched to a gene: 6. The CDR3 contains 14 residues. Germline V lookup: CDR1 SGDLS, CDR2 YYNGEE. The CDR3 is CASSESGGPYGYTF. DNA of the CDR3: TGTGCCAGCAGCGAGTCAGGGGGGCCCTATGGCTACACCTTC.

The J gene is TRBJ1-2, the V gene TRBV19; 11 bases agree with TRBD1. The CDR3 is made up of 14 amino acids. The V gene's germline CDR1 is LNHDA and CDR2 SQIVND (reference sequence). Losses at the gene ends were 4 bases for V and 8 bases for J; bases not matched to a gene: 6. The CDR3 region is CASSTAGTGGGYTF. The CDR3 DNA sequence: TGTGCCAGTAGTACCGCCGGGACAGGGGGAGGCTACACCTTC.

V and J are TRBV10-3 and TRBJ1-5; D gene ambiguous. Germline CDR1 ENHRY, CDR2 SYGVKD. V was cut by 0 bases and J by 5 bases, with 8 bases left in between. The CDR3 totals 14 residues. The DNA of the CDR3 is TGTGCCATCAGTGAGTCGAGCTCCGATCAGCCCCAGCATTTT. It translates to CAISESSSDQPQHF.

This chain links TRBV15 with TRBJ2-5; D not certain. This CDR3 is 13 amino acids long. Germline V gene sequence: CDR1 LNHNV, CDR2 YYDKDF (reference sequence). V was pared by 4 bases and J by 2 bases, with 8 bases between. CDR3 nucleotides: TGTGCCACCAGCATGAACCTACAAGAGACCCAGTACTTC. Amino acids: CATSMNLQETQYF.

The rearrangement links TRBV6-5 to TRBJ1-1; 7 bases fit TRBD1. The CDR3 is 13 amino acids. The V gene's germline CDR1 is MNHEY and CDR2 SVGAGI. V shed 8 bases, J shed 6 bases, and the junction held 9 bases outside the gene matches. CDR3 residues: CASGKTGRSEAFF. The CDR3 region has the DNA TGTGCCAGCGGTAAGACAGGGAGGTCTGAAGCTTTCTTT.

This clone appeared a few times. The chain links TRBV9 to TRBJ1-3; possibly TRBD1 for D (6 bases). The length of the CDR3 is 17 residues. Germline loops: CDR1 SGDLS, CDR2 YYNGEE. With 0 bases removed from V and 4 bases from J, the gap between germline ends came to 17 bases. CDR3 sequence: CASSVVATGIGGNTIYF. DNA of the CDR3: TGTGCCAGCAGCGTAGTGGCTACAGGGATTGGAGGAAACACCATATATTTT. Drawing the rest from reference TRBV9 and TRBJ1-3, the complete variable domain is DSGVTQTPKHLITATGQRVTLRCSPRSGDLSVYWYQQSLDQGLQFLIQYYNGEERAKGNILERFSAQQFPDLHSELNLSSLELGDSALYFCASSVVATGIGGNTIYFGEGSWLTVV.

The chain has TRBV4-1 and TRBJ2-3; 8 bases fit TRBD1. Germline CDR1 reads MGHRA; CDR2 reads YSYEKL. J gave up 6 bases and V 0 bases, and 2 bases lay outside the gene matches. The CDR3 runs to 14 residues. The CDR3 nucleotides read TGCGCCAGCAGCCAAGACGGGGACAGGGATACGCAGTATTTT. It codes for CASSQDGDRDTQYF.

The chain couples TRBV5-4 to TRBJ2-5, with D unresolved. The V and J ends lost 2 bases and 3 bases respectively, with 11 bases between them. CDR1 SGHNT and CDR2 YYREEE come from the germline V gene (reference sequence). This CDR3 is 14 amino acids long. CDR3 region: CASSFASREETQYF. CDR3 coding DNA: TGTGCCAGCAGCTTCGCTAGTCGGGAAGAGACCCAGTACTTC.

V gene TRBV14 combines with J gene TRBJ2-1; 13 bases line up with TRBD2. J was trimmed by 7 bases and V by 5 bases; bases with no gene match: 5. Germline assignment: CDR1 SGHDN and CDR2 FVKESK. This CDR3 is 15 amino acids long. CDR3 loop: CASSKLAGGGNEQFF. CDR3 nucleotides: TGTGCCAGCAGCAAACTAGCGGGAGGGGGTAATGAGCAGTTCTTC.

The rearrangement uses TRBV24-1 and TRBJ2-1, with D uncertain. The V end lost 4 bases, the J end lost 6 bases, and 3 bases lay between the germline ends. CDR1 and CDR2 (germline): KGHDR, SFDVKD. The CDR3 consists of 11 residues. CDR3 in DNA: TGTGCCACCAGTGACCGCAATGAGCAGTTCTTC. It codes for CATSDRNEQFF.

The V call is TRBV3-1 (or the pseudogene TRBV3-2), the J call TRBJ2-2, with 13 bases fitting TRBD2. With V trimmed by 4 bases and J by 7 bases, 9 bases remained unmatched. This CDR3 is built from 17 residues. Germline V gives CDR1 LGHDT, CDR2 YNNKEL (reference sequence). As DNA, the CDR3 is TGTGCCAGCAGCCCTTCACTAGCGGGAGGGGGCGACGGGGAGCTGTTTTTT. Amino acids: CASSPSLAGGGDGELFF.

This sequence joins TRBV6-1 and TRBJ2-7, with 8 bases fitting TRBD1. CDR3 length: 15 amino acids. The ends lost 2 bases at V and 0 bases at J; junction bases unmatched: 3. Germline V CDR1 and CDR2: MNHNS, SASEGT. CDR3 sequence (DNA): TGTGCCAGCAGTGAAAGCAGGGGGCCCTCCTACGAGCAGTACTTC. It encodes CASSESRGPSYEQYF.

The chain recombines TRBV28 with TRBJ2-1, with D perhaps TRBD2 (5 bases). The V and J ends lost 7 bases and 7 bases respectively, with 11 bases between them. The CDR3 is 12 residues long. CDR1 MDHEN and CDR2 SYDVKM come from the germline V gene. This CDR3 reads CASIAGLNEQFF. In DNA form, the CDR3 reads TGTGCCAGCATCGCGGGTTTGAATGAGCAGTTCTTC.

V usage is TRBV19 and J usage is TRBJ1-4, with 8 bases lining up with TRBD1. With 5 bases clipped from V and 0 bases from J, the junction kept 11 bases outside the gene matches. Germline V lookup: CDR1 LNHDA, CDR2 SQIVND (reference sequence). The CDR3 is 18 amino acids. CDR3 bases: TGTGCCAGTAGTCCGGTGGGACAGGATACCGCAACTAATGAAAAACTGTTTTTT. It is translated as CASSPVGQDTATNEKLFF.

In its sample, this clone was seen once. The V gene is TRBV10-3, the J gene TRBJ1-6; 7 bases are shared with TRBD1. V shed 4 bases, J shed 5 bases, and the junction held 2 bases outside the gene matches. Germline CDR1 ENHRY, CDR2 SYGVKD. The CDR3 loop spans 14 amino acids. The CDR3 DNA follows: TGTGCCATCAGTGGGGGACAGAATAATTCACCCCTCCACTTT. This codes for CAISGGQNNSPLHF.

This chain links TRBV5-4 with TRBJ2-5, with D tentatively TRBD2 (5 bases). Trimming took off 1 base at V and 4 bases at J, with 8 bases between the two ends. Germline V gene data show CDR1 as SGHNT and CDR2 as YYREEE (reference sequence). The CDR3 has 13 residues. Here the CDR3 DNA reads TGTGCCAGCAGCTTGCTAGGAGGAGAGACCCAGTACTTC. Amino acid sequence: CASSLLGGETQYF.

The rearrangement uses TRBV19 and TRBJ1-1; 8 nucleotides match TRBD1. CDR1 is LNHDA, CDR2 SQIVND, per germline (reference sequence). The CDR3 consists of 17 residues. With V trimmed by 4 bases and J by 0 bases, 10 bases remained unmatched. For the CDR3, the DNA is TGTGCCAGTAGTAAACCACGGGACAGGTCCTTGAACACTGAAGCTTTCTTT. Protein sequence: CASSKPRDRSLNTEAFF.

The V gene is TRBV7-3, the J gene TRBJ1-1; D might be TRBD1 (5 bases). V lost 5 bases and J 4 bases, leaving 20 bases between the germline ends. Germline V gene sequence: CDR1 SGHTA, CDR2 FQGTGA. The CDR3 runs to 16 residues. CDR3 nucleotide sequence: TGTGCCAGCAGCCCGAAGGGGCCCCCCTTAGGCACTGAAGCTTTCTTT. The encoded protein is CASSPKGPPLGTEAFF.

Ten or more counts support this clone. This chain joins TRBV3-1 (or the pseudogene TRBV3-2) and TRBJ2-2; 12 bases align to TRBD2. The J segment lost 2 bases and the V segment lost 3 bases, leaving 7 bases of the junction unmatched. The length of the CDR3 is 18 residues. In germline, CDR1 is LGHDT, CDR2 YNNKEL (reference sequence). In DNA, the CDR3 is TGTGCCAGCAGCCAGGAAGGACTAGCGGGGAAAAACACCGGGGAGCTGTTTTTT. Protein product: CASSQEGLAGKNTGELFF.

V gene TRBV4-3 combines with J gene TRBJ2-5; D might be TRBD1 (5 bases). This CDR3 contains 16 residues. Germline values: CDR1 LGHNA, CDR2 YSLEER. Trimming stripped 1 base from V and 5 bases from J, with 17 bases between. CDR3 residues: CASSQGTAGILETQYF. Written as DNA, the CDR3 is TGCGCCAGCAGCCAAGGTACCGCAGGGATTCTTGAGACCCAGTACTTC.

The V call is TRBV18, the J call TRBJ1-6; TRBD1 matches at 8 bases. J gave up 6 bases and V 6 bases, and 4 bases lay outside the gene matches. Looked up from germline, CDR1 is KGHSH and CDR2 is LQKENI. The CDR3 spans 14 residues. This CDR3 is CASSPDRVNSPLHF. The CDR3 region has the DNA TGTGCCAGCTCCCCGGACAGGGTTAATTCACCCCTCCACTTT.

This chain joins TRBV5-1 and TRBJ1-3; a weak D match, TRBD1 (6 bases). Trimming shortened V by 0 bases and J by 3 bases, and 13 bases separated the two germline ends. The CDR3 runs 16 residues. Looked up from germline, CDR1 is SGHRS and CDR2 is YFSETQ. The CDR3 region has the DNA TGCGCCAGCAGCTTGGGGCCCAGGGGAGATGGAAACACCATATATTTT. It specifies CASSLGPRGDGNTIYF.

V usage is TRBV4-1 and J usage is TRBJ2-5, with D possibly matching TRBD2 (6 bases). This CDR3 is built from 16 residues. CDR1 is MGHRA, CDR2 YSYEKL, per germline. Between the trimmed V and J ends, which lost 0 bases and 1 base, there was a span of 12 bases. CDR3 bases: TGCGCCAGCAGCCAAGACTTCGGGGGACTCCAAGAGACCCAGTACTTC. Its translation is CASSQDFGGLQETQYF.

The table lists this clone with many counts. The chain uses TRBV4-2 and TRBJ1-3, with a weak D call TRBD1 (5 bases). With 3 bases removed from V and 4 bases from J, the gap between germline ends came to 10 bases. The CDR3 is 14 residues long. The germline V gene encodes CDR1 LGHNA and CDR2 YNFKEQ. The CDR3 coding sequence is TGTGCCAGCAGCCAGATGACAGACGGAAACACCATATATTTT. Protein product: CASSQMTDGNTIYF.

CDR3 nucleotide sequence: TGCAGTGCTAGTAGAGGCTACGAGCAGTACTTC. This encodes CSASRGYEQYF. This chain connects TRBV20-1 to TRBJ2-7, with unresolved D. The CDR3 runs 11 residues. V was cut by 3 bases and J by 3 bases, with 6 bases left in between. CDR1 and CDR2 from the germline V gene are DFQATT and SNEGSKA (reference sequence).

The chain uses TRBV12-3 or TRBV12-4 and TRBJ1-2; TRBD1 matches 7 bases. This CDR3 has 12 amino acids. The V and J ends lost 7 bases and 8 bases, in that order; junction bases with no gene match: 7. CDR3 loop: CASKTGVEGYTF. The CDR3 DNA reads TGTGCCAGCAAAACAGGGGTGGAGGGCTACACCTTC.

The J gene is TRBJ2-2, the V gene TRBV4-1, with unresolved D. CDR1 and CDR2 (germline): MGHRA, YSYEKL. The V gene lost 4 bases and the J gene lost 1 base, with 10 bases spanning the gap. The length of the CDR3 is 15 residues. CDR3 protein: CASSPIGENTGELFF. DNA for the CDR3: TGCGCCAGCAGCCCAATAGGAGAGAACACCGGGGAGCTGTTTTTT.

The V gene is TRBV5-1, the J gene TRBJ2-3; perhaps TRBD2 as D (5 bases). This CDR3 has 15 residues. Germline V CDR1 and CDR2: SGHRS, YFSETQ. The V end lost 2 bases, the J end lost 2 bases, and 12 bases lay between the germline ends. CDR3 in DNA: TGCGCCAGCAGCTTCAGCGGAGAGCACACAGATACGCAGTATTTT. Protein sequence: CASSFSGEHTDTQYF. Drawing the rest from reference TRBV5-1 and TRBJ2-3, the complete variable domain is KAGVTQTPRYLIKTRGQQVTLSCSPISGHRSVSWYQQTPGQGLQFLFEYFSETQRNKGNFPGRFSGRQFSNSRSEMNVSTLELGDSALYLCASSFSGEHTDTQYFGPGTRLTVL.

Here the CDR3 reads CATSREGGGGELFF. CDR3 coding DNA: TGTGCCACCAGCAGAGAGGGGGGAGGCGGGGAGCTGTTTTTT. This sequence joins TRBV15 and TRBJ2-2; tentative D call: TRBD2 (6 bases). V dropped 0 bases and J dropped 7 bases, with 9 bases sitting between them. This CDR3 spans 14 amino acids. Germline CDR1 LNHNV, CDR2 YYDKDF (reference sequence).